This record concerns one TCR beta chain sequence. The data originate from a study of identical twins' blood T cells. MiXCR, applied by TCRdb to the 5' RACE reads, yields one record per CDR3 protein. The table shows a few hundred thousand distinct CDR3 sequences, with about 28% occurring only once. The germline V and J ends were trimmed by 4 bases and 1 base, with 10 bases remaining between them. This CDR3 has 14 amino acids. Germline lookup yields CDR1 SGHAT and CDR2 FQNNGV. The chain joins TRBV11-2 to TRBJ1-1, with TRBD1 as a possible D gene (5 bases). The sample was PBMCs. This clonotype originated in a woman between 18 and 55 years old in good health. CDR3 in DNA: TGTGCCAGCAGCTCAGGGTTGCGGAACACTGAAGCTTTCTTT. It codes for CASSSGLRNTEAFF.